The 16 T cell receptor beta chains reported below all come from one sample, sequenced in a study of T cell repertoires in cytomegalovirus infection (dated by TCRdb to the late 2010s). The treatment or condition label for this specimen denotes: in vitro stimulation with specific CMV peptide epitopes to enrich CMV-specific T cells. The sequencer was an Illumina HiSeq 1500. TCRdb reworked the public reads: Q25 trimming with fastp, MiXCR clone assembly, productive beta chains retained. Each entry is one CDR3 protein sequence, shown with its most common DNA and genes. A total of 65,000 to 85,000 distinct CDR3 sequences appear in this sample, about 27% of them only once. 59% of the sample is in the top ten clones. The antigens for these receptors are not known. The input for sequencing was CD8+ T cells from cultured PBMCs, taken from culture after CMV antigen stimulation. These receptors originate from a human donor in good health (CMV status not recorded). Some clones in this sample may be carry-over from other donors' samples.

This clonotype has more than one count but fewer than ten. This chain links TRBV7-9 with TRBJ2-5; D is undetermined. CDR1 SEHNR and CDR2 FQNEAQ come from the germline V gene (reference sequence). CDR3 length: 13 residues. The V end lost 4 bases, the J end lost 0 bases, and 6 bases lay between the germline ends. The CDR3 loop is CASSSMNQETQYF. CDR3 DNA sequence: TGTGCCAGCAGCTCAATGAACCAAGAGACCCAGTACTTC.

This clonotype has a count of ten or more. J is TRBJ2-7 and V is TRBV7-2; TRBD1 aligns across 9 bases. Per the germline V gene, CDR1 is SGHTA and CDR2 is FQGNSA. The CDR3 covers 15 residues. V shed 5 bases and J 3 bases; nucleotides not matched to a gene: 8. The CDR3 DNA sequence: TGTGCCAGCAGCACCAGGACAGGGGCAAACTACGAGCAGTACTTC. Amino acids: CASSTRTGANYEQYF.

This clonotype was seen only a few times. The V call is TRBV12-3 or TRBV12-4, the J call TRBJ2-7, with 12 bases that match TRBD2. Trimming removed 7 bases from V and 3 bases from J; junction bases left unmatched: 4. This CDR3 has 14 residues. CDR3: CASNLAGGGYEQYF. CDR3 nucleotide sequence: TGTGCCAGCAACCTAGCGGGAGGGGGCTACGAGCAGTACTTC.

This clonotype has a handful of counts. The chain has TRBV27 and TRBJ1-2; D is undetermined. Germline V gene data show CDR1 as MNHEY and CDR2 as SMNVEV (reference sequence). The ends were cut back, 5 bases at V and 2 bases at J, with 9 bases in the middle. The CDR3 length is 13 residues. The CDR3 nucleotides read TGTGCCAGCAGTCCCAGACACAACTATGGCTACACCTTC. Protein: CASSPRHNYGYTF.

The chain links TRBV7-6 to TRBJ1-1; no clear D. Germline V gene sequence: CDR1 SGHVS, CDR2 FNYEAQ. V dropped 1 base and J dropped 3 bases, with 9 bases sitting between them. The CDR3 runs to 14 residues. In DNA, the CDR3 is TGTGCCAGCAGCTTAGAGCGGGCGGACACTGAAGCTTTCTTT. Amino acid sequence: CASSLERADTEAFF.

The gene calls are TRBV4-3 and TRBJ1-4, with a weak D call TRBD1 (5 bases). Trimming stripped 0 bases from V and 0 bases from J, with 14 bases between. The CDR3 is made up of 18 amino acids. CDR1 and CDR2 from the germline V gene are LGHNA and YSLEER. CDR3 sequence (DNA): TGCGCCAGCAGCCAAGATAGACAGAAGTTCACAACTAATGAAAAACTGTTTTTT. This codes for CASSQDRQKFTTNEKLFF.

This clonotype was observed many times. The chain recombines TRBV6-6 with TRBJ2-1; D is unresolved. Trimming stripped 2 bases from V and 4 bases from J, with 6 bases between. The CDR3 runs to 13 residues. Germline loops: CDR1 MNHNY, CDR2 SVGAGI (reference sequence). The chain's CDR3 is CASSYADYNEQFF. The CDR3 DNA sequence: TGTGCCAGCAGTTACGCGGATTACAATGAGCAGTTCTTC.

The J gene is TRBJ1-1, the V gene TRBV29-1; D call uncertain. Germline lookup yields CDR1 SQVTM and CDR2 ANQGSEA. The CDR3 contains 12 residues. V was trimmed by 5 bases and J by 4 bases, leaving 11 bases between them. CDR3 in amino acids: CSVMILGTEAFF. The CDR3 DNA sequence: TGCAGCGTTATGATTCTGGGCACTGAAGCTTTCTTT.

In its sample, this clonotype was seen many times. This chain joins TRBV5-4 and TRBJ2-3, with 9 nucleotides matching TRBD1. Per the germline V gene, CDR1 is SGHNT and CDR2 is YYREEE (reference sequence). The CDR3 is 15 residues long. V gave up 6 bases and J gave up 4 bases; unmatched junction bases: 9. In nucleotides, the CDR3 is TGTGCCAGCACCGTCCCGGGACAGGGAGCAGATACGCAGTATTTT. Protein product: CASTVPGQGADTQYF.

This clonotype was detected a few times. The chain recombines TRBV11-3 with TRBJ2-2, with unresolved D. This CDR3 contains 13 residues. Per the germline V gene, CDR1 is SGHNT and CDR2 is YENEEA. The V and J ends lost 5 bases and 6 bases respectively, with 10 bases between them. CDR3 residues: CASSQDRAGELFF. The CDR3 DNA is TGTGCCAGCAGCCAAGATCGGGCCGGGGAGCTGTTTTTT.

There are many counts of this clonotype. Germline is not matched at one junction end, which may reflect a read error. The chain recombines TRBV6-2 or TRBV6-3 with TRBJ2-1, with 8 bases lining up with TRBD1. From germline, CDR1 is MNHEY and CDR2 SVGEGT. There are 13 residues in the CDR3. CDR3 in amino acids: CASSYDRGKLGLF. The CDR3 DNA is TGTGCCAGCAGTTACGACAGGGGAAAATTAGGGCTCTTC.

This clonotype was recorded at least ten times. The chain combines TRBV7-2 with TRBJ1-6, with no clear D. CDR3 length: 17 amino acids. Germline CDR1 is SGHTA and CDR2 is FQGNSA. Trimming left V 5 bases short and J 9 bases short, with 23 bases between. CDR3 DNA: TGTGCCAGCAGCCGCATTACGGGCGGCAGGACCCCTTCACCCCTCCACTTT. The encoded protein is CASSRITGGRTPSPLHF.

This clonotype was seen at least ten times. The CDR3 reads CAISARQGTDTEAFF. CDR3 nucleotides: TGTGCCATCAGTGCTCGACAGGGGACCGACACTGAAGCTTTCTTT. The genes are TRBV10-3 and TRBJ1-1, with 8 bases matching TRBD1. V shed 4 bases, J shed 3 bases, and the junction held 7 bases outside the gene matches. CDR1 is ENHRY and CDR2 is SYGVKD in the germline V gene. The CDR3 runs to 15 residues.

The J gene is TRBJ2-6, the V gene TRBV7-9; D perhaps matches TRBD1 (5 bases). The CDR3 covers 14 residues. V lost 4 bases and J 1 base, leaving 5 bases between the germline ends. Germline V gene sequence: CDR1 SEHNR, CDR2 FQNEAQ (reference sequence). DNA of the CDR3: TGTGCCAGCAGCTCAGGGTCTGGGGCCAACGTCCTGACTTTC. Translating gives CASSSGSGANVLTF.

This clonotype was counted a few times. The gene calls are TRBV6-8 and TRBJ1-5, with D uncertain. Trimming removed 0 bases from V and 1 base from J, with 16 bases in between. The CDR3 loop spans 18 amino acids. CDR1 is MNHGY and CDR2 is SAAAGT in the germline V gene. The CDR3 DNA reads TGTGCCAGCAGTTACTCGATGGCAGCCCTTACGAGCAATCAGCCCCAGCATTTT. Translated, it gives CASSYSMAALTSNQPQHF.

In its sample, this clonotype was seen many times. The chain employs TRBV7-8 and TRBJ2-3; 7 nucleotides match TRBD2. The CDR3 covers 15 residues. The ends lost 6 bases at V and 0 bases at J; junction bases unmatched: 6. Germline V gives CDR1 SGHVS, CDR2 FQNEAQ. This chain's CDR3 is CASSPSGSSTDTQYF. The CDR3 DNA follows: TGTGCCAGCAGTCCTAGCGGATCAAGCACAGATACGCAGTATTTT.